This entry describes one T cell receptor beta chain. Its matching antigen is unknown. Primers: 60 Vbeta forward and 13 Jbeta reverse. TCRdb keeps only in-frame clones here, not all; method: immunoSEQ multiplex PCR. The sample has about 170,000 clones; roughly 71% are singletons. Samples came from healthy bone marrow donors. This sample was included in a study of cytomegalovirus exposure and HLA in healthy donors. Whole-study findings and limits: V- and J-gene trimming in TCR beta was tied to a missense DCLRE1C variant by an analysis performed later. Analyses of presence/absence relied on an assumption of roughly uniform sequencing depth across donors. Three chains linked to CMV were shown in vitro to be specific for CMV antigens.

J lost 2 bases, V lost 4 bases, and 9 bases had no gene match. The CDR3 runs 16 residues. The V gene's germline CDR1 is SGHRS and CDR2 YFSETQ. The receptor comes from a girl aged 5 to 17 in good health and CMV-seronegative. The specimen was PBMCs. The V and J genes are TRBV5-1 and TRBJ1-1, with 9 bases identical to TRBD1. CDR3 in DNA: TGCGCCAGCAGCCTCAGGTCGGGACAGGGCAACACTGAAGCTTTCTTT. Translation: CASSLRSGQGNTEAFF. The full variable domain, in which reference TRBV5-1 and TRBJ1-1 provide the parts outside the CDR3, is KAGVTQTPRYLIKTRGQQVTLSCSPISGHRSVSWYQQTPGQGLQFLFEYFSETQRNKGNFPGRFSGRQFSNSRSEMNVSTLELGDSALYLCASSLRSGQGNTEAFFGQGTRLTVV.